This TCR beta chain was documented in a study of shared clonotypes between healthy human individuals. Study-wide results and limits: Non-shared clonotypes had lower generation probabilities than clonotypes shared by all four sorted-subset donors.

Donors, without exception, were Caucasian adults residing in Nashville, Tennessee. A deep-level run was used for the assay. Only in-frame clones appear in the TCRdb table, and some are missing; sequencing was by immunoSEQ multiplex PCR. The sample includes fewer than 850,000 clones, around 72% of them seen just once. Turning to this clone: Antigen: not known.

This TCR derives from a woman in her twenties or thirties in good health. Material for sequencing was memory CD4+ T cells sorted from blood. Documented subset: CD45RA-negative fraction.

CDR3 DNA: TGCAGCGTTGCCGGGGGCACAGATACGCAGTATTTT. Translated: CSVAGGTDTQYF. The V gene is TRBV29-1, the J gene TRBJ2-3; TRBD2 might be the D (5 bases). Germline CDR1 SQVTM, CDR2 ANQGSEA. The V gene lost 4 bases and the J gene lost 1 base, with 6 bases spanning the gap. CDR3 size: 12 residues.